What follows describes a single T cell receptor (beta chain). The target antigen is unknown. The sample comes from a study of read filtering for tumor transcriptome and immune sequencing. The overall study: Patients were 17 male and some 13 female, mean age 65.9 years, range roughly 45 to 85. Transcriptome libraries were built from DNase-treated RNA. Study conclusions and caveats: Compared with RNA-seq, IR-seq gave much higher clonotype depth and reliability.

The library was built from roughly 400 ng RNA with molecular barcoded adaptors for alpha/delta and beta/gamma chains. A single record per CDR3 protein comes from TCRdb applying MiXCR to the reads. The repertoire has nearly 60,000 distinct CDR3 sequences, roughly 12% of them found once; the top ten carry 16%. Sampling of bone marrow took place during active disease in every patient. This sequence was found in a donor aged 40 or over with multiple myeloma. Sequencing used a population of CD138-negative cells sorted from bone marrow.

The CDR3 here is CASSRDPSTDTQHF. CDR3 DNA sequence: TGTGCCAGCAGTCGGGATCCTAGCACAGATACGCAGCATTTT. The genes are TRBV28 and TRBJ2-3; D is unresolved. The end of the DNA fits TRBJ1-5 better, so the J call may be wrong. This CDR3 is 14 amino acids long. Germline lookup yields CDR1 MDHEN and CDR2 SYDVKM.